Presented here are 25 T cell receptor beta chains from one specimen sequenced in a study of T cell repertoires in ileal Crohn's disease. Assay used: immunoSEQ multiplex PCR; TCRdb lists only in-frame clones, some missing. Here the sample spans some 11,000 clones, around 81% being singletons. Sequenced material: ileal tissue. These receptor sequences come from an adult with Crohn's disease.

The rearrangement joins TRBV11-2 to TRBJ1-5, with D tentatively TRBD1 (6 bases). The CDR3 has 15 amino acids. CDR1 is SGHAT, CDR2 FQNNGV, per germline. V was pared by 0 bases and J by 7 bases, with 13 bases between. This CDR3 reads CASSLDWTVGQPQHF. CDR3 coding DNA: TGTGCCAGCAGCTTAGATTGGACAGTCGGACAGCCCCAGCATTTT.

There are a few counts of this clone. In DNA form, the CDR3 reads TGTGCCAGCAGTTTAAGCGGCAGCTTGAACACTGAAGCTTTCTTT. Protein product: CASSLSGSLNTEAFF. The chain joins TRBV27 to TRBJ1-1; D call uncertain. CDR3 length: 15 residues. Trimming shortened V by 2 bases and J by 0 bases, and 10 bases separated the two germline ends. Germline CDR1 MNHEY, CDR2 SMNVEV (reference sequence).

This clone was seen just once. The rearrangement uses TRBV6-1 and TRBJ2-2, with D unclear. This CDR3 has 15 amino acids. The V end lost 2 bases, the J end lost 3 bases, and 10 bases lay between the germline ends. Germline CDR1 MNHNS, CDR2 SASEGT. The CDR3 here is CASSEPLRDTGELFF. In DNA form, the CDR3 reads TGTGCCAGCAGTGAACCCCTACGCGACACCGGGGAGCTGTTTTTT.

The V and J genes are TRBV27 and TRBJ2-2; the D is unclear. The CDR3 has 15 residues. Germline V gene lookup returns CDR1 MNHEY and CDR2 SMNVEV (reference sequence). The V gene lost 0 bases and the J gene lost 4 bases, with 9 bases spanning the gap. The CDR3 nucleotides are TGTGCCAGCAGTTTATCGGTGCACTCCACCGGGGAGCTGTTTTTT. Amino acids: CASSLSVHSTGELFF.

This clone was detected a few times. The rearrangement joins TRBV7-9 to TRBJ1-4; 8 positions match TRBD1. J was trimmed by 4 bases and V by 5 bases; bases with no gene match: 6. The germline V gene has CDR1 SEHNR and CDR2 FQNEAQ (reference sequence). This CDR3 is built from 15 residues. This chain's CDR3 is CASSPRTGLNEKLFF. CDR3 coding DNA: TGTGCCAGCAGCCCACGGACAGGGCTTAATGAAAAACTGTTTTTT. The full variable domain, completed using reference TRBV7-9 and TRBJ1-4, is DTGVSQNPRHKITKRGQNVTFRCDPISEHNRLYWYRQTLGQGPEFLTYFQNEAQLEKSRLLSDRFSAERPKGSFSTLEIQRTEQGDSAMYLCASSPRTGLNEKLFFGSGTQLSVL.

The chain has TRBV11-3 and TRBJ2-1; a possible D gene is TRBD2 (5 bases). The length of the CDR3 is 15 residues. V lost 5 bases and J lost 3, with 14 bases in between. CDR1 and CDR2 (germline): SGHNT, YENEEA. CDR3 amino acids: CASSDYKVNYNEQFF. CDR3 in DNA: TGTGCCAGCAGCGACTACAAGGTGAACTACAATGAGCAGTTCTTC.

This clone was seen only a few times. V gene TRBV5-1 combines with J gene TRBJ1-2; 11 bases line up with TRBD1. The V and J ends lost 4 bases and 4 bases, in that order; junction bases with no gene match: 6. This CDR3 comprises 15 residues. The germline CDR1 and CDR2 sequences are SGHRS and YFSETQ. CDR3 DNA sequence: TGCGCCAGCAGCCCAGGGACAGGGGGGAGCTATGGCTACACCTTC. This gives the protein CASSPGTGGSYGYTF.

The gene calls are TRBV5-6 and TRBJ2-1, with a tentative D call TRBD1 (6 bases). Deletions cut 4 bases from V and 6 bases from J, with 17 bases between. The germline gives CDR1 SGHDT, CDR2 YYEEEE. The CDR3 totals 15 residues. The CDR3 loop is CASSPGQMRSNEQFF. In nucleotides, the CDR3 is TGTGCCAGCAGCCCCGGACAGATGCGTAGCAATGAGCAGTTCTTC. Supplemented by reference TRBV5-6 and TRBJ2-1, the full variable domain reads DAGVTQSPTHLIKTRGQQVTLRCSPKSGHDTVSWYQQALGQGPQFIFQYYEEEERQRGNFPDRFSGHQFPNYSSELNVNALLLGDSALYLCASSPGQMRSNEQFFGPGTRLTVL.

Only a few counts were recorded for this clone. The chain links TRBV18 to TRBJ1-4; 7 positions match TRBD1. This CDR3 comprises 15 residues. Per the germline V gene, CDR1 is KGHSH and CDR2 is LQKENI. The V segment lost 6 bases and the J segment 3 bases; nucleotides outside the gene matches: 7. CDR3 residues: CASSRTGDPNEKLFF. The CDR3 DNA reads as TGTGCCAGCTCCCGCACAGGGGACCCTAATGAAAAACTGTTTTTT.

The CDR3 DNA reads as TGTGCCAGCAGCCGACAGGGCAGATTCTACGAGCAGTACTTC. Protein product: CASSRQGRFYEQYF. The chain uses TRBV6-5 and TRBJ2-7, with 7 bases fitting TRBD1. The CDR3 covers 14 residues. Germline values: CDR1 MNHEY, CDR2 SVGAGI. The ends lost 6 bases at V and 3 bases at J; junction bases unmatched: 8.

V gene TRBV2 combines with J gene TRBJ1-5, with D unclear. The CDR3 totals 14 residues. V was trimmed by 8 bases and J by 0 bases, leaving 11 bases between them. Germline CDR1 SNHLY, CDR2 FYNNEI. CDR3 loop: CASSPQVSNQPQHF. The CDR3 region has the DNA TGTGCCAGCTCACCTCAGGTTAGCAATCAGCCCCAGCATTTT.

The chain recombines TRBV27 with TRBJ2-1; 11 bases map to TRBD1. V trimming: 0 bases; J trimming: 7 bases; junction bases outside the gene matches: 2. The germline gives CDR1 MNHEY, CDR2 SMNVEV (reference sequence). The CDR3 length is 15 residues. DNA for the CDR3: TGTGCCAGCAGTTTATCGGACAGGGGGCGTAATGAGCAGTTCTTC. Its protein is CASSLSDRGRNEQFF.

The chain uses TRBV5-1 and TRBJ2-1; D not resolved. The germline CDR1 and CDR2 sequences are SGHRS and YFSETQ. Deletions cut 0 bases from V and 7 bases from J, with 14 bases between. This CDR3 has 15 amino acids. CDR3 coding DNA: TGCGCCAGCAGCTTGGACGATCCGGTCGCGAATGAGCAGTTCTTC. Translation: CASSLDDPVANEQFF. The full variable domain, with the rest looked up from reference TRBV5-1 and TRBJ2-1, is KAGVTQTPRYLIKTRGQQVTLSCSPISGHRSVSWYQQTPGQGLQFLFEYFSETQRNKGNFPGRFSGRQFSNSRSEMNVSTLELGDSALYLCASSLDDPVANEQFFGPGTRLTVL.

The V and J genes are TRBV11-2 and TRBJ1-1, with D unclear. The CDR3 has 11 amino acids. Germline V gives CDR1 SGHAT, CDR2 FQNNGV. Deletions cut 1 base from V and 10 bases from J, with 7 bases between. CDR3 DNA: TGTGCCAGCAGCTTAGTGGCTCGAGCTTTCTTT. As protein: CASSLVARAFF.

The rearrangement links TRBV27 to TRBJ2-7; 11 positions match TRBD1. This CDR3 spans 19 amino acids. Germline-derived CDR1 and CDR2 are MNHEY and SMNVEV (reference sequence). The V segment lost 9 bases and the J segment 3 bases; nucleotides outside the gene matches: 22. The CDR3 sequence: CASRSFLRIGTGGDYEQYF. The CDR3 DNA reads as TGTGCCAGTAGGAGTTTTTTAAGAATCGGGACAGGGGGAGACTACGAGCAGTACTTC.

This clone was detected a few times. The chain joins TRBV10-1 to TRBJ2-7, with TRBD2 matching over 15 bases. V shed 4 bases, J shed 4 bases, and the junction held 5 bases outside the gene matches. Germline V lookup: CDR1 WNHNN, CDR2 SYGVQD (reference sequence). The CDR3 consists of 16 residues. CDR3 DNA sequence: TGCGCCAGCAGTGTTGGGACTAGCGGGGGGACTTACGAGCAGTACTTC. Its translation is CASSVGTSGGTYEQYF.

The chain recombines TRBV30 with TRBJ2-1, with TRBD1 as a possible D gene (6 bases). V was cut by 4 bases and J by 9 bases, with 22 bases left in between. Germline CDR1 GTSNPN, CDR2 SVGIG (reference sequence). The CDR3 sequence is 15 residues long. The CDR3 spells CAWNDRDKGLTEQFF. The CDR3 bases are TGTGCCTGGAATGACCGGGACAAGGGCCTCACTGAGCAGTTCTTC.

DNA of the CDR3: TGTGCCACCAGCAGAGATCGGGAGGCAGATACGCAGTATTTT. Residues: CATSRDREADTQYF. The chain recombines TRBV15 with TRBJ2-3, with TRBD2 identical over 7 bases. The J segment lost 4 bases and the V segment lost 0 bases, leaving 1 base of the junction unmatched. Germline V lookup: CDR1 LNHNV, CDR2 YYDKDF (reference sequence). The CDR3 has 14 residues.

The chain joins TRBV29-1 to TRBJ1-4, with 10 bases fitting TRBD1. CDR1 and CDR2 from the germline V gene are SQVTM and ANQGSEA. Unmatched junction bases numbered 4, after V lost 7 bases and J lost 2 bases. The CDR3 has 14 amino acids. The CDR3 sequence is CSASTGGTNEKLFF. CDR3 coding DNA: TGCAGCGCCTCGACAGGGGGCACTAATGAAAAACTGTTTTTT. Filled out from reference TRBV29-1 and TRBJ1-4, the complete variable domain reads SAVISQKPSRDICQRGTSLTIQCQVDSQVTMMFWYRQQPGQSLTLIATANQGSEATYESGFVIDKFPISRPNLTFSTLTVSNMSPEDSSIYLCSASTGGTNEKLFFGSGTQLSVL.

The chain couples TRBV9 to TRBJ2-1, with D perhaps matching TRBD2 (6 bases). The CDR3 extends over 15 amino acids. Trimming took off 1 base at V and 6 bases at J, with 14 bases between the two ends. Germline CDR1 is SGDLS and CDR2 is YYNGEE. CDR3 coding DNA: TGTGCCAGCAGCGTAATCGGCGGGGCTCCCAATGAGCAGTTCTTC. Translated, it gives CASSVIGGAPNEQFF.

The chain links TRBV27 to TRBJ1-1; D remains unclear. The CDR3 runs 12 residues. V was clipped by 4 bases and J by 7 bases, with 10 bases between them. Germline CDR1 is MNHEY and CDR2 is SMNVEV (reference sequence). As DNA, the CDR3 is TGTGCCAGCAGTTCCCCTTACAGTGAAGCTTTCTTT. Its translation: CASSSPYSEAFF.

This chain connects TRBV7-8 to TRBJ1-6; 8 nucleotides align to TRBD1. The CDR3 is 15 residues long. Trimming removed 5 bases from V and 8 bases from J; junction bases left unmatched: 8. Germline V lookup: CDR1 SGHVS, CDR2 FQNEAQ. The DNA of the CDR3 is TGTGCCAGCAGCCCAGGGGGCGAGTGGGATTCACCCCTCCACTTT. It encodes CASSPGGEWDSPLHF.

V is TRBV6-1 and J is TRBJ2-7, with D possibly being TRBD1 (7 bases). V lost 5 bases and J lost 3, with 11 bases in between. The CDR3 contains 13 residues. CDR1 is MNHNS and CDR2 is SASEGT in the germline V gene. This CDR3 reads CASSRGTVYEQYF. The CDR3 coding sequence is TGTGCCAGCAGTCGGGGGACAGTCTACGAGCAGTACTTC.

This clone has a handful of counts. This chain links TRBV4-1 with TRBJ1-2; D not certain. V lost 5 bases, J lost 6 bases, and 13 bases lay in between. This CDR3 is 13 amino acids long. Germline V gives CDR1 MGHRA, CDR2 YSYEKL. CDR3 loop: CASSTSEEDGYTF. As DNA, the CDR3 is TGCGCCAGCAGCACTTCAGAGGAGGATGGCTACACCTTC.

The chain combines TRBV7-9 with TRBJ1-6, with 9 bases matching TRBD1. Germline V gene data show CDR1 as SEHNR and CDR2 as FQNEAQ (reference sequence). J gave up 4 bases and V 1 base, and 2 bases lay outside the gene matches. The CDR3 is made up of 16 amino acids. CDR3 sequence (DNA): TGTGCCAGCAGCTTAGGACAGGGGGGTTATAATTCACCCCTCCACTTT. Protein sequence: CASSLGQGGYNSPLHF.